Presented here are 22 T cell receptor beta chains from one specimen sequenced in a study of T cells after yellow fever vaccination. TCRdb reanalysed the 5' RACE reads using MiXCR and keeps one entry per CDR3 protein. The sample lists 250,000 to 350,000 distinct CDR3 sequences; about 10% were seen once. The sample consisted of CD4+ T cells sorted from PBMCs, taken 5 days after the yellow fever booster vaccination. These receptors were taken from a man aged 18 to 29 who received the YFV17D yellow fever vaccine.

In this sample, this clonotype turned up a few times. The chain employs TRBV7-3 and TRBJ2-5, with TRBD2 matching over 9 bases. J lost 5 bases, V lost 5 bases, and 18 bases had no gene match. Germline-derived CDR1 and CDR2 are SGHTA and FQGTGA. The CDR3 consists of 18 residues. CDR3 region: CASSHPSLAGPFGETQYF. The CDR3 nucleotides read TGTGCCAGCAGCCACCCCTCCCTAGCGGGGCCATTCGGGGAGACCCAGTACTTC.

This clonotype has ten or more counts. Written as DNA, the CDR3 is TGCGCCAGCAGCTTTACAGGGGTGGGCGAGCAGTACTTC. It translates to CASSFTGVGEQYF. The rearrangement uses TRBV5-1 and TRBJ2-7, with 7 bases lining up with TRBD1. The trim removed 2 bases at V and 6 bases at J, leaving 5 bases unmatched. From germline, CDR1 is SGHRS and CDR2 YFSETQ. This CDR3 is built from 13 residues. Full variable domain (remainder filled in from reference TRBV5-1 and TRBJ2-7): KAGVTQTPRYLIKTRGQQVTLSCSPISGHRSVSWYQQTPGQGLQFLFEYFSETQRNKGNFPGRFSGRQFSNSRSEMNVSTLELGDSALYLCASSFTGVGEQYFGPGTRLTVT.

Only a few counts were recorded for this clonotype. V and J are TRBV5-1 and TRBJ2-2, with D possibly being TRBD2 (5 bases). V was pared by 5 bases and J by 4 bases, with 15 bases between. This CDR3 is 15 amino acids long. Germline V CDR1 and CDR2: SGHRS, YFSETQ. CDR3 sequence reads: CASRTDPRGTGELFF. CDR3 sequence (DNA): TGCGCCAGCAGAACGGACCCCCGGGGCACCGGGGAGCTGTTTTTT.

V usage is TRBV27 and J usage is TRBJ1-2; weak D call: TRBD1 (5 bases). The length of the CDR3 is 14 residues. V was clipped by 3 bases and J by 5 bases, with 13 bases between them. Germline CDR1 is MNHEY and CDR2 is SMNVEV (reference sequence). CDR3 nucleotides: TGTGCCAGCAGTTTCGGACAAACACATTATGGCTACACCTTC. This encodes CASSFGQTHYGYTF.

The rearrangement links TRBV2 to TRBJ2-7; no definite D call. The CDR3 extends over 15 amino acids. The germline V gene encodes CDR1 SNHLY and CDR2 FYNNEI. The V gene lost 1 base and the J gene lost 3 bases, with 13 bases spanning the gap. CDR3: CASSEGVVRSYEQYF. Here the CDR3 DNA reads TGTGCCAGCAGTGAAGGGGTGGTACGGAGCTACGAGCAGTACTTC.

CDR3 bases: TGTGCCAGCAGCCCAGCGGCGGACAGGGGAACCTACGAGCAGTACTTC. Translated, it gives CASSPAADRGTYEQYF. The V call is TRBV5-6, the J call TRBJ2-7; TRBD1 matches at 9 bases. Germline CDR1 is SGHDT and CDR2 is YYEEEE. V dropped 4 bases and J dropped 2; count of bases not matched to a gene: 10. This CDR3 is built from 16 residues.

CDR3 loop: CASSWTGEEMDTQYF. As DNA, the CDR3 is TGTGCCAGCAGTTGGACCGGGGAGGAAATGGATACGCAGTATTTT. The chain is built from TRBV27 and TRBJ2-3; weak D call: TRBD2 (6 bases). The V gene's germline CDR1 is MNHEY and CDR2 SMNVEV (reference sequence). The CDR3 totals 15 residues. Between the trimmed V and J ends, which lost 4 bases and 6 bases, there was a span of 17 bases.

This clonotype was seen only a few times. CDR3 nucleotides: TGTGCCAGCAGCCCGCCGACAGGACCAGCCGAGGGACTGTTTTTT. This gives the protein CASSPPTGPAEGLFF. The chain carries TRBV7-2 and TRBJ1-4; D is perhaps TRBD1 (6 bases). Germline CDR1 and CDR2: SGHTA and FQGNSA. CDR3 length: 15 amino acids. The V end lost 5 bases, the J end lost 13 bases, and 23 bases lay between the germline ends.

This clonotype was counted between two and nine times. The chain carries TRBV4-1 and TRBJ2-5; D perhaps matches TRBD2 (5 bases). The V end was cut by 4 bases, the J end by 0 bases, with 12 bases between. There are 15 residues in the CDR3. The germline V gene encodes CDR1 MGHRA and CDR2 YSYEKL. CDR3 DNA sequence: TGCGCCAGCAGCCCCGCGGGTAGCCACCAAGAGACCCAGTACTTC. Its protein is CASSPAGSHQETQYF.

This clonotype has ten or more counts. V gene TRBV20-1 combines with J gene TRBJ2-1; D possibly matches TRBD1 or TRBD2 (5 bases each). This CDR3 has 16 residues. V gave up 0 bases and J gave up 8 bases, with 20 bases separating them. The germline gives CDR1 DFQATT, CDR2 SNEGSKA (reference sequence). The CDR3 here is CSARDRRDPEDDEQFF. CDR3 coding DNA: TGCAGTGCTAGAGATCGCCGGGACCCGGAGGACGATGAGCAGTTCTTC.

The chain couples TRBV5-1 to TRBJ1-1, with TRBD1 matching 8 bases. The CDR3 covers 16 residues. Germline V gives CDR1 SGHRS, CDR2 YFSETQ. The junction had 11 bases not matched to a gene; V was cut back by 4 bases and J by 3 bases. The CDR3 region has the DNA TGCGCCAGCAGCCCACTAGCTCAGGGGGCCGACACTGAAGCTTTCTTT. Residues: CASSPLAQGADTEAFF.

This chain joins TRBV12-3 or TRBV12-4 and TRBJ1-2; unclear D gene. The V end was cut by 6 bases, the J end by 2 bases, with 13 bases between. The CDR3 consists of 14 residues. CDR3 sequence (DNA): TGTGCCAGCAGCCCTTCCCACGCAAACTATGGCTACACCTTC. Translation: CASSPSHANYGYTF.

In this sample, this clonotype turned up a few times. The V and J genes are TRBV7-2 and TRBJ2-7; D is undetermined. The V gene lost 1 base and the J gene lost 0 bases, with 7 bases spanning the gap. This CDR3 has 14 residues. The germline gives CDR1 SGHTA, CDR2 FQGNSA. CDR3 loop: CASSLVANSYEQYF. The DNA for the CDR3 is TGTGCCAGCAGCTTAGTGGCAAACTCCTACGAGCAGTACTTC.

The chain employs TRBV20-1 and TRBJ1-3; TRBD1 is a possible D gene (5 bases). Looked up from germline, CDR1 is DFQATT and CDR2 is SNEGSKA (reference sequence). This CDR3 is 14 amino acids long. Trimming cost V 3 bases and J 2 bases, with 11 bases left between them. The CDR3, as DNA: TGCAGTGCTAGCTTTTTGGGGGCTGGAAACACCATATATTTT. This encodes CSASFLGAGNTIYF.

This clonotype appeared a few times. The CDR3 loop is CASSIAGTGGNQPQHF. In DNA, the CDR3 is TGTGCCAGTAGTATAGCCGGGACAGGGGGGAATCAGCCCCAGCATTTT. V and J are TRBV19 and TRBJ1-5, with 11 positions matching TRBD1. V lost 1 base and J lost 4; bases outside the gene matches: 3. This CDR3 has 16 residues. Germline V gives CDR1 LNHDA, CDR2 SQIVND (reference sequence).

This clonotype came up many times. The chain couples TRBV7-9 to TRBJ1-2, with a tentative D call TRBD1 (5 bases). The germline V and J ends were trimmed by 5 bases and 5 bases, with 9 bases remaining between them. Germline V gene data show CDR1 as SEHNR and CDR2 as FQNEAQ (reference sequence). The CDR3 extends over 12 amino acids. In DNA, the CDR3 is TGTGCCAGCAGCCGGGACGGATATGGCTACACCTTC. It translates to CASSRDGYGYTF.

This sequence joins TRBV9 and TRBJ2-7; D is unresolved. The CDR3 is made up of 15 amino acids. Between the trimmed V and J ends, which lost 0 bases and 2 bases, there was a span of 12 bases. Germline assignment: CDR1 SGDLS and CDR2 YYNGEE. The DNA for the CDR3 is TGTGCCAGCAGCGTAGGACCTCTTCCTCCCTACGAGCAGTACTTC. It is translated as CASSVGPLPPYEQYF.

V usage is TRBV5-1 and J usage is TRBJ2-3; TRBD2 aligns across 8 bases. Trimming removed 4 bases from V and 4 bases from J; junction bases left unmatched: 11. Germline assignment: CDR1 SGHRS and CDR2 YFSETQ. The CDR3 contains 16 residues. CDR3 nucleotide sequence: TGCGCCAGCAGCCCCAGTATAGCGGGGTTCCCAGATACGCAGTATTTT. It yields the protein CASSPSIAGFPDTQYF.

The chain uses TRBV5-4 and TRBJ2-7; 11 positions match TRBD2. The germline CDR1 and CDR2 sequences are SGHNT and YYREEE (reference sequence). CDR3 length: 15 residues. Unmatched junction bases numbered 7, after V lost 4 bases and J lost 4 bases. CDR3 DNA: TGTGCCAGCAGCGTTAGCGGGGGGGCGTTTTACGAGCAGTACTTC. As protein: CASSVSGGAFYEQYF. Using reference TRBV5-4 and TRBJ2-7 for the parts outside the CDR3, the full variable domain is ETGVTQSPTHLIKTRGQQVTLRCSSQSGHNTVSWYQQALGQGPQFIFQYYREEENGRGNFPPRFSGLQFPNYSSELNVNALELDDSALYLCASSVSGGAFYEQYFGPGTRLTVT.

This clonotype was recorded at least ten times. The chain combines TRBV4-2 with TRBJ2-2; D remains unclear. Trimming pared 1 base from V and 2 bases from J, leaving 8 bases between. Germline CDR1 reads LGHNA; CDR2 reads YNFKEQ. The CDR3 runs to 15 residues. CDR3 bases: TGTGCCAGCAGCCAAGCATCCCGAAACACCGGGGAGCTGTTTTTT. This translates into CASSQASRNTGELFF.

This clonotype appeared a few times. V usage is TRBV20-1 and J usage is TRBJ2-3, with TRBD2 matching over 9 bases. V dropped 2 bases and J dropped 3; count of bases not matched to a gene: 9. Germline V lookup: CDR1 DFQATT, CDR2 SNEGSKA (reference sequence). The CDR3 is 16 residues long. The CDR3 here is CSARLGSGGPTDTQYF. The CDR3 DNA reads as TGCAGTGCTAGACTCGGGAGCGGGGGGCCTACAGATACGCAGTATTTT.

The J gene is TRBJ1-3, the V gene TRBV5-1; TRBD1 matches at 7 bases. Unmatched junction bases numbered 10, after V lost 0 bases and J lost 1 base. This CDR3 contains 18 residues. The germline V gene encodes CDR1 SGHRS and CDR2 YFSETQ. The CDR3: CASSLEVLGQKSGNTIYF. The CDR3 DNA reads TGCGCCAGCAGCTTGGAGGTATTGGGACAGAAGTCTGGAAACACCATATATTTT.